This note documents a single TCR beta chain sequence. These data are taken from a study of blood T cell repertoires in COVID-19. About the study: Spain, Italy and the United States supplied samples that represented acute and convalescent COVID-19. PBMCs, B-cell-depleted T cells, or T cells provided the cDNA or gDNA that made up the material.

Germline CDR1 SGHVS, CDR2 FNYEAQ. CDR3 length: 17 residues. V was shortened by 0 bases and J by 5 bases, with 19 bases between the two germline ends. Source study methods: Amplifying reference gene primers gave estimates of nucleated cell counts. The protocol was immunoSEQ multiplex PCR, while the TCRdb copy is restricted to in-frame clones and leaves out a portion. For V, J and clone size, that table is used; D and trimming come from the DNA. The table shows about 220,000 clones, with approximately 85% occurring only once. The chain carries TRBV7-6 and TRBJ2-5; TRBD2 is a possible D gene (7 bases). This sequence was found in a man between 45 and 60 years old who had recovered from COVID-19. The sequenced material came from peripheral blood. CDR3: CASSLAWGGGRGETQYF. The CDR3 DNA follows: TGTGCCAGCAGCTTAGCGTGGGGCGGGGGCAGAGGGGAGACCCAGTACTTC. The whole variable domain, remainder taken from reference TRBV7-6 and TRBJ2-5, is GAGVSQSPRYKVTKRGQDVALRCDPISGHVSLYWYRQALGQGPEFLTYFNYEAQQDKSGLPNDRFSAERPEGSISTLTIQRTEQRDSAMYRCASSLAWGGGRGETQYFGPGTRLLVL.